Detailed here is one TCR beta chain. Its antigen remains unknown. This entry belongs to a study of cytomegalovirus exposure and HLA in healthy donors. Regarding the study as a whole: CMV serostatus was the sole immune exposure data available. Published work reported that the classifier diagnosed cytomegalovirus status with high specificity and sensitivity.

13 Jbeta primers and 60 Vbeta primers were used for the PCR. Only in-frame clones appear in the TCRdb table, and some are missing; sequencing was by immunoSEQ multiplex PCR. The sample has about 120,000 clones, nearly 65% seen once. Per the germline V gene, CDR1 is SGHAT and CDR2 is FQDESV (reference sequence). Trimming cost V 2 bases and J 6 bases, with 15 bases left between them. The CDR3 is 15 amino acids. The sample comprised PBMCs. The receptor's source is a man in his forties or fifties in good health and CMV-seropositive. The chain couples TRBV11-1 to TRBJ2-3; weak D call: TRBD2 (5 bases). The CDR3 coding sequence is TGTGCCAGCAGCTTAATAGCGTCCCCCAAGGATACGCAGTATTTT. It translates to CASSLIASPKDTQYF.